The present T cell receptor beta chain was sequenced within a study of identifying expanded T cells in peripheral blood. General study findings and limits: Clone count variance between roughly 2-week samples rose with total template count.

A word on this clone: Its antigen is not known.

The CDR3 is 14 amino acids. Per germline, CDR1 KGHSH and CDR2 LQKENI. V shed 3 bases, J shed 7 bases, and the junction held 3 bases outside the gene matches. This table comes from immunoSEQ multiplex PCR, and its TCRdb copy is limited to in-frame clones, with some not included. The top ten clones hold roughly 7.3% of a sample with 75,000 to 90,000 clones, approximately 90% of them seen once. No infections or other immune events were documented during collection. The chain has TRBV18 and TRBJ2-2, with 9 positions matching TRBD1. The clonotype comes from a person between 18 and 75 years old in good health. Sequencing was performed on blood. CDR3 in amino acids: CASSPDRGLGELFF. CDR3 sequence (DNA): TGTGCCAGCTCACCGGACAGGGGACTCGGGGAGCTGTTTTTT. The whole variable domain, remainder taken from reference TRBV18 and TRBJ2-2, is NAGVMQNPRHLVRRRGQEARLRCSPMKGHSHVYWYRQLPEEGLKFMVYLQKENIIDESGMPKERFSAEFPKEGPSILRIQQVVRGDSAAYFCASSPDRGLGELFFGEGSRLTVL.